These T cell receptor beta chains were read from a single sample in a study of T cells in tumors after PD-1 blockade. TCRdb keeps only in-frame clones here, not all; method: immunoSEQ multiplex PCR. Of roughly 50,000 clones listed, 81% were seen once; the top ten hold 4% to 5%. The specimen was PBMCs, collected before anti-PD-1 treatment. All receptors come from a human donor with basal cell carcinoma. The CDR3 runs from the conserved cysteine through the conserved F or W. A D gene is named only where the DNA matches it firmly. Clone size appears in some rows only: once, few, many, or a class for an expanded clone.

d_call	v_call	clone_size	j_call	cdr3_aa	cdr3_nt
.	TRBV6-5	.	TRBJ1-2	CASSTGRYGYTF	TGTGCCAGCAGTACAGGGCGGTATGGCTACACCTTC
.	TRBV6-5	.	TRBJ1-1	CASKAGEANTEAFF	TGTGCCAGCAAGGCGGGGGAGGCGAACACTGAAGCTTTCTTT
.	TRBV3-1/TRBV3-2	once	TRBJ1-5	CASSHRDSPSPQHF	TGTGCCAGCAGCCACCGGGACTCTCCTTCGCCCCAGCATTTT
.	TRBV19	.	TRBJ1-5	CASSIDNNQPQHF	TGTGCCAGTAGTATCGACAACAATCAGCCCCAGCATTTT
.	TRBV5-1	.	TRBJ2-7	CASSLVASQYEQYF	TGCGCCAGCAGCTTGGTGGCTAGCCAGTACGAGCAGTACTTC
TRBD1	TRBV18	few	TRBJ1-4	CASSTGTGREKLFF	TGTGCCAGCTCAACTGGGACAGGGAGAGAAAAACTGTTTTTT
.	TRBV6-4	.	TRBJ2-3	CASSRAGGTDTQYF	TGTGCCAGCAGCCGAGCCGGTGGCACAGATACGCAGTATTTT
.	TRBV25-1	.	TRBJ2-2	CASSERGASGELFF	TGTGCCAGCAGTGAACGGGGGGCCTCCGGGGAGCTGTTTTTT
TRBD1	TRBV5-4	.	TRBJ2-6	CASSSGWTGDVSGANVLTF	TGTGCCAGCAGCTCCGGATGGACAGGCGACGTCTCTGGGGCCAACGTCCTGACTTTC
.	TRBV11-1	.	TRBJ2-2	CASSLVPGNTGELFF	TGTGCCAGCAGCTTAGTTCCGGGAAACACCGGGGAGCTGTTTTTT
TRBD1	TRBV27	.	TRBJ2-7	CASRGTGTLNYEQYF	TGTGCCAGCAGGGGGACAGGGACCCTTAACTACGAGCAGTACTTC
.	TRBV27	.	TRBJ1-2	CASSLSGGPRAYGYTF	TGTGCCAGCAGTTTATCGGGGGGACCGAGGGCCTATGGCTACACCTTC
.	TRBV1	.	TRBJ2-2	CTSSQPTGVNTGELFF	TGCACCAGCAGCCAACCAACCGGGGTTAACACCGGGGAGCTGTTTTTT
.	TRBV9	once	TRBJ1-1	CASTKWGVEQNTEAFF	TGTGCCAGCACCAAATGGGGGGTGGAACAAAACACTGAAGCTTTCTTT
.	TRBV19	.	TRBJ2-1	CASSLRDGTYNEQFF	TGTGCCAGTAGTCTCCGGGACGGGACCTACAATGAGCAGTTCTTC
.	TRBV6-5	.	TRBJ1-1	CASSLYREGTEAFF	TGTGCCAGCAGTTTATACAGAGAGGGGACTGAAGCTTTCTTT